One and the same sample provided the 14 T cell receptor beta chains below, sequenced in a study of OX40 agonist ivuxolimab in advanced cancers. Profiled with immunoSEQ multiplex PCR; TCRdb holds only in-frame clones, not every one. The table records approximately 100,000 clones, 75% to 95% of them present only once. The sample here was CD4+ or CD8+ T cells sorted from blood, taken in a trial of the OX40 agonist ivuxolimab. These receptors were taken from an adult with an advanced solid tumor such as melanoma, head and neck, liver or kidney cancer.

The gene calls are TRBV7-9 and TRBJ2-7, with TRBD1 matching over 8 bases. The V and J ends lost 1 base and 4 bases, in that order; junction bases with no gene match: 6. CDR1 is SEHNR and CDR2 is FQNEAQ in the germline V gene (reference sequence). There are 15 residues in the CDR3. CDR3 nucleotide sequence: TGTGCCAGCAGCTTAGGGGCAGGGGGCCGATACGAGCAGTACTTC. Protein product: CASSLGAGGRYEQYF.

The CDR3 DNA reads as TGTGCCAGCAGCCTGTTTCTGAACACTGAAGCTTTCTTT. Translated: CASSLFLNTEAFF. The chain employs TRBV14 and TRBJ1-1; D is unresolved. V was cut by 4 bases and J by 0 bases, with 6 bases left in between. Per the germline V gene, CDR1 is SGHDN and CDR2 is FVKESK. The CDR3 is made up of 13 amino acids.

The chain has TRBV7-2 and TRBJ1-2; D remains unclear. CDR3 length: 13 amino acids. The V and J ends lost 5 bases and 4 bases respectively, with 11 bases between them. CDR1 and CDR2 (germline): SGHTA, FQGNSA. This CDR3 is CASSLSESYGYTF. In DNA, the CDR3 is TGTGCCAGCAGCCTAAGCGAAAGCTATGGCTACACCTTC. Combining the CDR3 with reference TRBV7-2 and TRBJ1-2 gives the whole variable domain GAGVSQSPSNKVTEKGKDVELRCDPISGHTALYWYRQSLGQGLEFLIYFQGNSAPDKSGLPSDRFSAERTGGSVSTLTIQRTQQEDSAVYLCASSLSESYGYTFGSGTRLTVV.

The V and J genes are TRBV27 and TRBJ1-5; D might be TRBD1 (6 bases). The length of the CDR3 is 15 residues. V dropped 2 bases and J dropped 2 bases, with 10 bases sitting between them. Germline CDR1 and CDR2: MNHEY and SMNVEV (reference sequence). CDR3 loop: CASSLGAGGNQPQHF. CDR3 DNA: TGTGCCAGCAGTTTAGGGGCAGGGGGCAATCAGCCCCAGCATTTT.

The chain is built from TRBV13 and TRBJ2-1; 9 bases align to TRBD2. The CDR3 is 15 residues long. V shed 7 bases and J 7 bases; nucleotides not matched to a gene: 11. CDR1 and CDR2 from the germline V gene are PRHDT and FYEKMQ (reference sequence). The CDR3 coding sequence is TGTGCCAGCAACACTGCGGGGGGGTTTGAAAATGAGCAGTTCTTC. Translating gives CASNTAGGFENEQFF. The full variable domain, with the rest looked up from reference TRBV13 and TRBJ2-1, is AAGVIQSPRHLIKEKRETATLKCYPIPRHDTVYWYQQGPGQDPQFLISFYEKMQSDKGSIPDRFSAQQFSDYHSELNMSSLELGDSALYFCASNTAGGFENEQFFGPGTRLTVL.

The chain recombines TRBV10-3 with TRBJ1-2, with 10 bases matching TRBD1. The CDR3 runs 13 residues. Trimming removed 8 bases from V and 8 bases from J; junction bases left unmatched: 8. The V gene's germline CDR1 is ENHRY and CDR2 SYGVKD. CDR3 DNA sequence: TGTGCCATCCGACAGGGGGCTACAAAGGGCTACACCTTC. Translation gives CAIRQGATKGYTF.

The chain links TRBV28 to TRBJ1-2; TRBD1 is a possible D gene (5 bases). Trimming took 5 bases from V and 4 from J, leaving 11 bases between them. Per the germline V gene, CDR1 is MDHEN and CDR2 is SYDVKM. The CDR3 totals 13 residues. The CDR3 DNA sequence: TGTGCCAGCAGTCCAAGGACATTCTATGGCTACACCTTC. This encodes CASSPRTFYGYTF.

The rearrangement links TRBV7-2 to TRBJ2-5; TRBD2 aligns across 7 bases. V shed 4 bases, J shed 5 bases, and the junction held 7 bases outside the gene matches. The CDR3 is made up of 14 amino acids. CDR1 is SGHTA and CDR2 is FQGNSA in the germline V gene. The CDR3 nucleotides are TGTGCCAGCAGCTCAGGCGGGGGTGTGGAGACCCAGTACTTC. This translates into CASSSGGGVETQYF. The whole variable domain, filled in from reference TRBV7-2 and TRBJ2-5, reads GAGVSQSPSNKVTEKGKDVELRCDPISGHTALYWYRQSLGQGLEFLIYFQGNSAPDKSGLPSDRFSAERTGGSVSTLTIQRTQQEDSAVYLCASSSGGGVETQYFGPGTRLLVL.

The V gene is TRBV4-2, the J gene TRBJ1-5, with 9 bases that match TRBD1. The ends lost 4 bases at V and 8 bases at J; junction bases unmatched: 9. In germline, CDR1 is LGHNA, CDR2 YNFKEQ. The CDR3 length is 15 residues. The CDR3 DNA sequence: TGTGCCAGCAGCCCCGAACTACAGGGGGCAGAGCCCCAGCATTTT. Its protein product is CASSPELQGAEPQHF.

The CDR3 coding sequence is TGTGCCAGCAGTTTGGCGGGGTTACAGGGTGGGGACAATCAGCCCCAGCATTTT. Translated, it gives CASSLAGLQGGDNQPQHF. The chain uses TRBV28 and TRBJ1-5, with a possible D match to TRBD1 (6 bases). V dropped 3 bases and J dropped 3 bases, with 21 bases sitting between them. The CDR3 has 18 amino acids. The germline CDR1 and CDR2 sequences are MDHEN and SYDVKM.

The chain couples TRBV4-2 to TRBJ2-3, with a possible D match to TRBD2 (6 bases). V lost 0 bases and J lost 2, with 12 bases in between. Germline CDR1 LGHNA, CDR2 YNFKEQ. The CDR3 loop spans 16 amino acids. This CDR3 is CASSQDGGVPTDTQYF. The CDR3 nucleotides are TGTGCCAGCAGCCAAGACGGCGGGGTGCCCACAGATACGCAGTATTTT.

The V call is TRBV6-5, the J call TRBJ1-6, with D tentatively TRBD1 (5 bases). Germline V lookup: CDR1 MNHEY, CDR2 SVGAGI. This CDR3 region has 15 residues. Deletions cut 8 bases from V and 9 bases from J, with 20 bases between. The CDR3 loop reads CASLSRGRVGSPLHF. DNA of the CDR3: TGTGCCAGCTTATCGAGGGGCAGGGTGGGTTCACCCCTCCACTTT.

V gene TRBV27 combines with J gene TRBJ1-1; the D gene is possibly TRBD1 (5 bases). The germline CDR1 and CDR2 sequences are MNHEY and SMNVEV (reference sequence). The V end lost 3 bases, the J end lost 1 base, and 6 bases lay between the germline ends. This CDR3 is 13 amino acids long. In DNA, the CDR3 is TGTGCCAGCAGTTTGACAGAGAACACTGAAGCTTTCTTT. Translating it yields CASSLTENTEAFF.

The V call is TRBV2, the J call TRBJ1-5; D not resolved. Trimming removed 6 bases at V and 6 bases at J, with 9 bases between. The germline gives CDR1 SNHLY, CDR2 FYNNEI. The length of the CDR3 is 12 residues. The CDR3 region is CASSPAGQPQHF. The CDR3 coding sequence is TGTGCCAGCAGCCCCGCCGGTCAGCCCCAGCATTTT.